Listed below are T cell receptor beta chains from one sample, sequenced in a study of T cell repertoires in cytomegalovirus infection. MiXCR, run by TCRdb on the reads, gives a single entry per CDR3 protein. The sample holds 150,000 to 190,000 distinct CDR3 sequences, about a quarter seen once. Source material: PBMCs. Source of these receptors: a human donor in good health (CMV status not recorded). Some clones in this sample may be carry-over from other donors' samples. The CDR3 runs from the conserved cysteine through the conserved F or W. The D gene is left open where the match is weak. Clone size is shown for a subset of rows, as once, few, many or a class of expanded clone.

TRBV28,TRBJ1-1,many,.,CASSTGNTEAFF,TGTGCCAGCAGTACAGGGAACACTGAAGCTTTCTTT
TRBV5-5,TRBJ2-7,.,TRBD1,CASSTPGPGGVKVYEQYF,TGTGCCAGCAGCACCCCTGGCCCAGGGGGCGTTAAAGTCTACGAGCAGTACTTC
TRBV19,TRBJ1-5,many,.,CASSLQGPQPQHF,TGTGCCAGCAGTTTACAGGGTCCCCAGCCCCAGCATTTT
TRBV2,TRBJ2-1,.,.,CASRGQTYNEQFF,TGTGCCAGCAGAGGCCAGACCTACAATGAGCAGTTCTTC
TRBV20-1,TRBJ2-5,.,.,CSARDPIGESLDWYQETQYF,TGCAGTGCTAGAGATCCGATAGGGGAGAGTTTGGATTGGTACCAAGAGACCCAGTACTTC
TRBV5-8,TRBJ1-3,few,.,CASSIGGEFGNTIYF,TGTGCCAGCAGCATTGGTGGGGAATTTGGAAACACCATATATTTT
TRBV11-3,TRBJ2-7,many,.,CASSPRRGSYEQYF,TGTGCCAGCAGCCCCAGGCGGGGCTCCTACGAGCAGTACTTC
TRBV4-3,TRBJ2-2,few,.,CASSQDFANTGELFF,TGCGCCAGCAGCCAAGATTTTGCGAACACCGGGGAGCTGTTTTTT
TRBV6-6,TRBJ1-2,.,.,CASGSRQYGYTF,TGTGCCAGCGGTTCCCGACAGTATGGCTACACCTTC
TRBV12-3/TRBV12-4,TRBJ1-1,few,TRBD1,CATRRTGSKPEAFF,TGTGCCACCCGACGGACAGGGTCTAAACCTGAAGCTTTCTTT
TRBV29-1,TRBJ2-5,.,TRBD2,CSVEDRGGEGSQETQYF,TGCAGCGTTGAAGATCGGGGCGGGGAGGGTTCCCAAGAGACCCAGTACTTC
TRBV4-3,TRBJ1-5,.,.,CASSQDMGQGSQPQHF,TGCGCCAGCAGCCAAGATATGGGGCAGGGGAGTCAGCCCCAGCATTTT
TRBV4-1,TRBJ1-5,.,.,CASKGESEVNQPQHF,TGCGCCTCGAAGGGCGAATCCGAAGTGAATCAGCCCCAGCATTTT
TRBV28,TRBJ2-1,few,TRBD2,CASSSLAEKAYNEQFF,TGTGCCAGCAGTTCCCTAGCGGAGAAAGCCTACAATGAGCAGTTCTTC
TRBV6-5,TRBJ2-4,.,.,CASRKSGGIQYF,TGTGCCAGCAGAAAGAGCGGTGGCATTCAGTACTTC
TRBV5-1,TRBJ2-1,many,.,CASSLDGASYNEQFF,TGCGCCAGCAGCTTGGACGGGGCTTCCTACAATGAGCAGTTCTTC
TRBV6-2/TRBV6-3,TRBJ2-3,.,.,CASSYSPQRGASADTQYF,TGTGCCAGCAGTTACTCCCCCCAGAGGGGGGCTTCGGCAGATACGCAGTATTTT
TRBV7-9,TRBJ2-7,.,TRBD1,CASSAGTGNYEQYF,TGTGCCAGCAGCGCCGGGACAGGTAACTACGAGCAGTACTTC
TRBV7-3,TRBJ2-2,.,TRBD1,CASSGTANTGELFF,TGTGCCAGCAGCGGGACAGCTAACACCGGGGAGCTGTTTTTT
TRBV25-1,TRBJ2-7,.,TRBD1,CASTAGQGLSYEQYF,TGTGCCAGCACCGCGGGACAGGGGTTGTCCTACGAGCAGTACTTC
TRBV5-1,TRBJ2-1,few,TRBD2,CASFGGNSPWDNEQFF,TGCGCCAGCTTCGGGGGGAATTCCCCGTGGGACAATGAGCAGTTCTTC
TRBV18,TRBJ1-3,.,.,CASSPGQRHISGNTIYF,TGTGCCAGCTCACCCGGACAGCGCCACATCTCTGGAAACACCATATATTTT
TRBV2,TRBJ2-7,.,.,CASSDNEQYF,TGTGCCAGCAGTGACAACGAGCAGTACTTC
TRBV7-9,TRBJ2-1,few,.,CASRPNRESSYNEQFF,TGTGCCAGCAGACCCAACAGGGAGAGCTCCTACAATGAGCAGTTCTTC
TRBV4-3,TRBJ1-6,.,.,CASRLNNSPLHF,TGCGCCAGCCGCCTAAATAATTCACCCCTCCACTTT
TRBV28,TRBJ2-7,few,TRBD2,CASSWRGKVSYEQYF,TGTGCCAGCAGTTGGCGGGGGAAAGTTTCCTACGAGCAGTACTTC
TRBV11-3,TRBJ2-7,few,TRBD1,CASSSGTGNYEQYF,TGTGCCAGCAGCTCCGGGACAGGGAACTACGAGCAGTACTTC